This TCR beta chain derives from a study of blood T cell repertoires in COVID-19. Sequencing used immunoSEQ multiplex PCR; TCRdb keeps in-frame clones, though not all of them. The sample lists about 350,000 clones, almost 90% seen once, with approximately 1% in the top ten. This CDR3 has 16 residues. V was cut by 4 bases and J by 7 bases, with 17 bases left in between. Germline CDR1 and CDR2: PRHDT and FYEKMQ (reference sequence). The study recruited people aged about 18 to 89 years across more than 20 US areas. The clonotype originates from a woman between 25 and 40 years old who had been exposed to COVID-19. Sequences were obtained from PBMCs or T cells enriched from blood (not recorded which). J is TRBJ1-6 and V is TRBV13; weak D call: TRBD1 (6 bases). This CDR3 reads CASSSGQGMRNSPLHF. DNA for the CDR3: TGTGCCAGCAGCTCGGGCCAGGGGATGCGCAATTCACCCCTCCACTTT. Together with reference TRBV13 and TRBJ1-6, the CDR3 gives the full variable domain: AAGVIQSPRHLIKEKRETATLKCYPIPRHDTVYWYQQGPGQDPQFLISFYEKMQSDKGSIPDRFSAQQFSDYHSELNMSSLELGDSALYFCASSSGQGMRNSPLHFGNGTRLTVT.